The 27 T cell receptor beta chains below were found in one sample sequenced in a study of blood T cell repertoires in COVID-19 (dated by TCRdb to the early 2020s). Library method: the immunoSEQ multiplex PCR assay. As stored in TCRdb, this immuneACCESS dataset retains in-frame rearrangements with V and J assigned. A fraction of the clones does not appear; measured against another copy, unresolved V genes explain less than half of the discrepancy, and the remainder lacks a known reason. Within this sample are approximately 100,000 clones, with about four fifths of them counted one time only. The top ten clones comprise roughly a quarter of the sample. Sequencing was carried out using peripheral blood. The receptors were gathered from a man aged 55 to 70 with acute or convalescent COVID-19.

The CDR3 region has the DNA TGCAGCGTTGAAGAGGACAGGGCTGGCACTGAAGCTTTCTTT. Amino acids: CSVEEDRAGTEAFF. The genes are TRBV29-1 and TRBJ1-1, with 8 nucleotides matching TRBD1. The V gene's germline CDR1 is SQVTM and CDR2 ANQGSEA. The CDR3 is 14 amino acids. V lost 0 bases and J lost 4; bases outside the gene matches: 4.

The rearrangement uses TRBV30 and TRBJ2-3; TRBD2 aligns across 10 bases. The CDR3 consists of 15 residues. Germline CDR1 reads GTSNPN; CDR2 reads SVGIG (reference sequence). Trimming removed 4 bases from V and 1 base from J; junction bases left unmatched: 5. The chain's CDR3 is CAWNLAGDGTDTQYF. The CDR3 DNA reads as TGTGCCTGGAATCTAGCGGGAGACGGCACAGATACGCAGTATTTT.

CDR3 nucleotide sequence: TGTGCCAGCAGTCTGGCGCGAGGGCCCCAGCATTTT. It translates to CASSLARGPQHF. The chain couples TRBV12-3 or TRBV12-4 to TRBJ1-5; no definite D call. Trimming took 5 bases from V and 9 from J, leaving 11 bases between them. There are 12 residues in the CDR3.

The V and J genes are TRBV15 and TRBJ2-7; D ambiguous. With 0 bases removed from V and 2 bases from J, the gap between germline ends came to 5 bases. Germline-derived CDR1 and CDR2 are LNHNV and YYDKDF (reference sequence). This CDR3 is 13 amino acids long. The CDR3 reads CATSRDHAYEQYF. The DNA of the CDR3 is TGTGCCACCAGCAGAGATCATGCCTACGAGCAGTACTTC.

The genes are TRBV5-1 and TRBJ1-1; D not resolved. The V end was cut by 0 bases, the J end by 0 bases, with 12 bases between. The CDR3 loop spans 16 amino acids. Germline V gene data show CDR1 as SGHRS and CDR2 as YFSETQ. The chain's CDR3 is CASSLAYRHMNTEAFF. For the CDR3, the DNA is TGCGCCAGCAGCTTGGCTTATAGACATATGAACACTGAAGCTTTCTTT.

This chain links TRBV5-1 with TRBJ2-2; the match to TRBD1 covers 7 bases. With V trimmed by 5 bases and J by 4 bases, 8 bases remained unmatched. The CDR3 is made up of 15 amino acids. The germline V gene encodes CDR1 SGHRS and CDR2 YFSETQ. The CDR3 coding sequence is TGCGCCAGCAGGCCGACAGGGTATATCACCGGGGAGCTGTTTTTT. This gives the protein CASRPTGYITGELFF.

The chain couples TRBV7-9 to TRBJ2-1; tentative D call: TRBD2 (6 bases). The CDR3 spans 16 residues. The V gene's germline CDR1 is SEHNR and CDR2 FQNEAQ (reference sequence). Trimming left V 5 bases short and J 2 bases short, with 16 bases between. The CDR3, as DNA: TGTGCCAGCAGCCCTCCAGGAGCGGGCGCCTACAATGAGCAGTTCTTC. Protein product: CASSPPGAGAYNEQFF.

This chain links TRBV12-3 or TRBV12-4 with TRBJ2-3; D perhaps matches TRBD1 (5 bases). This CDR3 spans 13 amino acids. Trimming removed 6 bases from V and 6 bases from J, with 13 bases in between. For the CDR3, the DNA is TGTGCCAGCAGCCCCCGGAGACAGGATACGCAGTATTTT. Translation gives CASSPRRQDTQYF.

The V and J genes are TRBV27 and TRBJ2-2, with 13 bases fitting TRBD2. V gave up 2 bases and J gave up 5 bases; unmatched junction bases: 8. Germline V gives CDR1 MNHEY, CDR2 SMNVEV (reference sequence). The CDR3 is made up of 18 amino acids. The CDR3 DNA follows: TGTGCCAGCAGTTTACGGACTAGCGGGAGCGGGGGTACCGGGGAGCTGTTTTTT. It encodes CASSLRTSGSGGTGELFF.

This clone was seen a few times. V usage is TRBV2 and J usage is TRBJ1-5; D is unclear. The CDR3 is 16 amino acids. Germline CDR1 reads SNHLY; CDR2 reads FYNNEI. The ends were cut back, 2 bases at V and 2 bases at J, with 13 bases in the middle. The CDR3 sequence is CASSERFVRGNQPQHF. The CDR3 region has the DNA TGTGCCAGCAGTGAAAGATTCGTGAGGGGCAATCAGCCCCAGCATTTT.

The J gene is TRBJ2-3, the V gene TRBV27; maybe TRBD1 (6 bases). V gave up 0 bases and J gave up 1 base, with 8 bases separating them. CDR1 is MNHEY and CDR2 is SMNVEV in the germline V gene (reference sequence). CDR3 size: 15 residues. This CDR3 reads CASSLSAGGTDTQYF. CDR3 nucleotides: TGTGCCAGCAGTTTATCGGCAGGGGGCACAGATACGCAGTATTTT.

The J gene is TRBJ1-4, the V gene TRBV4-1; the D gene is possibly TRBD1 (6 bases). Trimming removed 5 bases at V and 7 bases at J, with 14 bases between. The CDR3 has 14 residues. CDR1 is MGHRA, CDR2 YSYEKL, per germline. The CDR3: CASSYVQGGEKLFF. As DNA, the CDR3 is TGCGCCAGCAGCTATGTACAGGGCGGTGAAAAACTGTTTTTT.

The chain couples TRBV6-5 to TRBJ1-1, with D unclear. In germline, CDR1 is MNHEY, CDR2 SVGAGI. Trimming stripped 4 bases from V and 7 bases from J, with 10 bases between. The CDR3 has 12 amino acids. DNA of the CDR3: TGTGCCAGCAGTTCGGGTTCATTTGAAGCTTTCTTT. Translating gives CASSSGSFEAFF.

This chain links TRBV24-1 with TRBJ1-2; TRBD1 aligns across 9 bases. J was trimmed by 9 bases and V by 0 bases; bases with no gene match: 10. Germline V gene sequence: CDR1 KGHDR, CDR2 SFDVKD. The CDR3 runs to 16 residues. The CDR3 DNA reads as TGTGCCACCAGTGATTTGGGGGGACAGGGTTGGTGGAGCTACACCTTC. This translates into CATSDLGGQGWWSYTF.

This clone was recorded only once. This chain uses TRBV7-8 with TRBJ1-4; 9 bases are a match to TRBD1. The trim removed 5 bases at V and 5 bases at J, leaving 9 bases unmatched. In germline, CDR1 is SGHVS, CDR2 FQNEAQ. The CDR3 runs 16 residues. The CDR3 nucleotides are TGTGCCAGCAGCCCGACGGGGACAGGGCGGAATGAAAAACTGTTTTTT. It specifies CASSPTGTGRNEKLFF.

V usage is TRBV5-1 and J usage is TRBJ1-1, with 8 bases aligning to TRBD1. Looked up from germline, CDR1 is SGHRS and CDR2 is YFSETQ. The ends lost 0 bases at V and 10 bases at J; junction bases unmatched: 8. The CDR3 is made up of 14 amino acids. For the CDR3, the DNA is TGCGCCAGCAGCTTGGCCACGGGAGGACAGGGAGCTTTCTTT. Protein: CASSLATGGQGAFF.

J is TRBJ2-1 and V is TRBV9; no clear D. Trimming took off 0 bases at V and 9 bases at J, with 10 bases between the two ends. This CDR3 is built from 13 residues. The germline gives CDR1 SGDLS, CDR2 YYNGEE. CDR3 in amino acids: CASSVAPSGEQFF. The CDR3 DNA is TGTGCCAGCAGCGTAGCTCCGAGTGGTGAGCAGTTCTTC.

The chain couples TRBV11-3 to TRBJ2-1, with D possibly matching TRBD2 (6 bases). Germline CDR1 reads SGHNT; CDR2 reads YENEEA. The CDR3 totals 15 residues. Trimming stripped 4 bases from V and 2 bases from J, with 12 bases between. The DNA for the CDR3 is TGTGCCAGCAGCTCTCTGGGGGGTACCTACAATGAGCAGTTCTTC. Translated, it gives CASSSLGGTYNEQFF.

This rearrangement joins TRBV2 to TRBJ1-5; no firm D call. Germline V lookup: CDR1 SNHLY, CDR2 FYNNEI. CDR3 size: 13 residues. V dropped 3 bases and J dropped 7 bases, with 10 bases sitting between them. Here the CDR3 reads CASSDDIPQPQHF. CDR3 nucleotide sequence: TGTGCCAGCAGTGATGACATTCCCCAGCCCCAGCATTTT.

This chain uses TRBV10-3 with TRBJ1-2, with 9 bases matching TRBD1. With 8 bases clipped from V and 8 bases from J, the junction kept 6 bases outside the gene matches. The CDR3 has 12 residues. Per the germline V gene, CDR1 is ENHRY and CDR2 is SYGVKD. The CDR3 here is CAILGQGEGYTF. DNA of the CDR3: TGTGCCATCTTGGGACAGGGAGAAGGCTACACCTTC.

V and J are TRBV15 and TRBJ2-5; 8 nucleotides agree with TRBD2. The ends lost 8 bases at V and 4 bases at J; junction bases unmatched: 3. Germline V CDR1 and CDR2: LNHNV, YYDKDF (reference sequence). The CDR3 runs to 12 residues. CDR3 residues: CATFLAGETQYF. The CDR3 DNA reads as TGTGCCACCTTTCTAGCGGGAGAGACCCAGTACTTC. Drawing the rest from reference TRBV15 and TRBJ2-5, the complete variable domain is DAMVIQNPRYQVTQFGKPVTLSCSQTLNHNVMYWYQQKSSQAPKLLFHYYDKDFNNEADTPDNFQSRRPNTSFCFLDIRSPGLGDTAMYLCATFLAGETQYFGPGTRLLVL.

This chain connects TRBV28 to TRBJ2-7; 8 bases map to TRBD2. V shed 7 bases, J shed 3 bases, and the junction held 2 bases outside the gene matches. Germline lookup yields CDR1 MDHEN and CDR2 SYDVKM. CDR3 size: 12 residues. The CDR3 bases are TGTGCCAGCAAGGCGGGAGGCTACGAGCAGTACTTC. As protein: CASKAGGYEQYF.

The genes are TRBV29-1 and TRBJ2-3; the D is unclear. V shed 8 bases and J shed 2 bases, with 5 bases lying between them. The CDR3 loop spans 10 amino acids. CDR1 and CDR2 from the germline V gene are SQVTM and ANQGSEA. The CDR3 DNA is TGCAGCTCCAACACAGATACGCAGTATTTT. Residues: CSSNTDTQYF.

This clone was seen a single time. V is TRBV19 and J is TRBJ1-4; D remains unclear. CDR1 and CDR2 (germline): LNHDA, SQIVND (reference sequence). This CDR3 region has 15 residues. Trimming took off 6 bases at V and 7 bases at J, with 18 bases between the two ends. The CDR3 protein is CASRMDPAGGEKLFF. The CDR3 DNA reads TGTGCCAGTAGGATGGACCCCGCGGGTGGTGAAAAACTGTTTTTT.

This sequence joins TRBV3-1 (or the pseudogene TRBV3-2) and TRBJ1-3; 7 bases are shared with TRBD1. Losses at the gene ends were 4 bases for V and 1 base for J; bases not matched to a gene: 1. The CDR3 is 14 residues long. Germline lookup yields CDR1 LGHDT and CDR2 YNNKEL (reference sequence). The CDR3: CASSPTGSGNTIYF. CDR3 nucleotides: TGTGCCAGCAGCCCGACAGGGTCTGGAAACACCATATATTTT.

The rearrangement uses TRBV19 and TRBJ2-3, with a possible D match to TRBD2 (6 bases). Germline CDR1 LNHDA, CDR2 SQIVND (reference sequence). V lost 3 bases and J 1 base, leaving 14 bases between the germline ends. The CDR3 extends over 16 amino acids. The CDR3 DNA follows: TGTGCCAGTAGTATCGGGGCGGGACTTCGCACAGATACGCAGTATTTT. Translating gives CASSIGAGLRTDTQYF. Filled out from reference TRBV19 and TRBJ2-3, the complete variable domain reads DGGITQSPKYLFRKEGQNVTLSCEQNLNHDAMYWYRQDPGQGLRLIYYSQIVNDFQKGDIAEGYSVSREKKESFPLTVTSAQKNPTAFYLCASSIGAGLRTDTQYFGPGTRLTVL.

V and J are TRBV5-1 and TRBJ2-1; D not resolved. Germline values: CDR1 SGHRS, CDR2 YFSETQ. There are 16 residues in the CDR3. V was cut by 0 bases and J by 7 bases, with 17 bases left in between. CDR3 sequence reads: CASSLDGPTSWNEQFF. The CDR3 DNA reads as TGCGCCAGCAGCTTGGATGGCCCAACATCCTGGAATGAGCAGTTCTTC.